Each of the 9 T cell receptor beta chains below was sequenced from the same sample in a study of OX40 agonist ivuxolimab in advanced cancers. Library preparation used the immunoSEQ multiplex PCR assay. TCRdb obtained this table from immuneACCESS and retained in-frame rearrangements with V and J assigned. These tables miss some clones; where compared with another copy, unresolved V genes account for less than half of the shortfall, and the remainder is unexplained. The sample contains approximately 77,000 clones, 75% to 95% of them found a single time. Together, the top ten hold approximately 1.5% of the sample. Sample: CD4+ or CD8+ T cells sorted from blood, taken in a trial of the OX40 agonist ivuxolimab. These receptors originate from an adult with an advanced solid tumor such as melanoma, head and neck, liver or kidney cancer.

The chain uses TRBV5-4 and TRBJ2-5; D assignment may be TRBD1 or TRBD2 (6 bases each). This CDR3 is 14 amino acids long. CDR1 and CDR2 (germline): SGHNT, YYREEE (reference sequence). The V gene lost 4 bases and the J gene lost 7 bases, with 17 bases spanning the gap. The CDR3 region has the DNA TGTGCCAGCAGCGCCCCCGGGGGCCGGGGGACCCAGTACTTC. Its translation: CASSAPGGRGTQYF.

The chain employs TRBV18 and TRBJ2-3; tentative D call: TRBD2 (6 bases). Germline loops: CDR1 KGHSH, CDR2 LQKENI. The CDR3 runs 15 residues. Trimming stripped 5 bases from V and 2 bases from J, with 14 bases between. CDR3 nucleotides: TGTGCCAGCTCAGCTAACGGGAGATTCACAGATACGCAGTATTTT. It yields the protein CASSANGRFTDTQYF.

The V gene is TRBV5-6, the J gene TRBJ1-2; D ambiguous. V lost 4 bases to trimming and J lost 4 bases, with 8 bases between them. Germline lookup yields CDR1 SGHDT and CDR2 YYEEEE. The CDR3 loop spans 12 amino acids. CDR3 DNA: TGTGCCAGCAGCCCGGGCAGCTATGGCTACACCTTC. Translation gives CASSPGSYGYTF.

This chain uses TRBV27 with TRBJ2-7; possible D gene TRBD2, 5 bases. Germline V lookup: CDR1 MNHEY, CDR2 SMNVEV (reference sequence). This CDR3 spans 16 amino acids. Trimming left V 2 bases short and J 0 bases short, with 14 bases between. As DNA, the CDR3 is TGTGCCAGCAGTTTAGTTGGGGAGCCCAGCTCCTACGAGCAGTACTTC. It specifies CASSLVGEPSSYEQYF.

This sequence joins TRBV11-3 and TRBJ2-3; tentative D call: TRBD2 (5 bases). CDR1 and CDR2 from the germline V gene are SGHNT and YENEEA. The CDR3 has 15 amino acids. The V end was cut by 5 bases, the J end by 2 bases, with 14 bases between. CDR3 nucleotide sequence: TGTGCCAGCAGCGGAGACGGAGGTTCCACAGATACGCAGTATTTT. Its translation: CASSGDGGSTDTQYF.

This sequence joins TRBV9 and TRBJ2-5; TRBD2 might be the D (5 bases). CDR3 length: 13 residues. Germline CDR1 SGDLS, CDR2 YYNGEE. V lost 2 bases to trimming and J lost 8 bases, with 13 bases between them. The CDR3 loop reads CASSVEGSGTQYF. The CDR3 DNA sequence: TGTGCCAGCAGCGTGGAAGGGAGCGGTACCCAGTACTTC. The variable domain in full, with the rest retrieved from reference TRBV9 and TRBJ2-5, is DSGVTQTPKHLITATGQRVTLRCSPRSGDLSVYWYQQSLDQGLQFLIQYYNGEERAKGNILERFSAQQFPDLHSELNLSSLELGDSALYFCASSVEGSGTQYFGPGTRLLVL.

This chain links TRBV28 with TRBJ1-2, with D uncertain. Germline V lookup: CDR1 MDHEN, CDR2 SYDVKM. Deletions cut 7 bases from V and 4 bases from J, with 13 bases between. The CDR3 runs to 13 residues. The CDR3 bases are TGTGCCAGCAAGGCAGGTAGCGCCTATGGCTACACCTTC. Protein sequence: CASKAGSAYGYTF.

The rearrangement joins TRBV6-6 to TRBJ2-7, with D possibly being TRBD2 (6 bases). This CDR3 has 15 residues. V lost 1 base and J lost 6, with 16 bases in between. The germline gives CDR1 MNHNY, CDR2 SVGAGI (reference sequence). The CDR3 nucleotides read TGTGCCAGCAGTTACTTCGGGCGGGACGGTGGCGAGCAGTACTTC. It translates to CASSYFGRDGGEQYF.

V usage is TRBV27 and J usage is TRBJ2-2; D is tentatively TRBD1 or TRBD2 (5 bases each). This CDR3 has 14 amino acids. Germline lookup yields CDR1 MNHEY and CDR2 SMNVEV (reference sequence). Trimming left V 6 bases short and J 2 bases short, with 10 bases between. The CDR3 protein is CASRRDLNTGELFF. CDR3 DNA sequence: TGTGCCAGCAGAAGGGACCTAAACACCGGGGAGCTGTTTTTT.